A single sample is the source of the 17 T cell receptor beta chains below, sequenced in a study of long-term antiretroviral therapy in people with HIV. At the survey level, the v3.0 immunoSEQ assay was run. Method: immunoSEQ multiplex PCR; TCRdb's copy keeps in-frame clones and lacks some. The sample has 30,000 to 40,000 clones; approximately 75% are singletons. The specimen was unsorted PBMCs, collected 3 years after starting antiretroviral therapy. The receptors derive from a man between 50 and 59 years old with HIV.

V and J are TRBV5-1 and TRBJ2-1, with D unclear. V shed 2 bases and J shed 6 bases, with 21 bases lying between them. This CDR3 is built from 17 residues. Germline CDR1 and CDR2: SGHRS and YFSETQ. The CDR3 sequence: CASSFSKYMSEPNEQFF. CDR3 DNA sequence: TGCGCCAGCAGCTTCTCTAAATACATGAGCGAGCCCAATGAGCAGTTCTTC.

The chain carries TRBV7-2 and TRBJ1-2, with D possibly TRBD1 on 5 matching bases. CDR3 length equals 14 residues. CDR1 is SGHTA and CDR2 is FQGNSA in the germline V gene. The V end lost 5 bases, the J end lost 1 base, and 11 bases lay between the germline ends. DNA for the CDR3: TGTGCCAGCAGCGAGGGACTGGTTAACTATGGCTACACCTTC. Its protein product is CASSEGLVNYGYTF.

V is TRBV5-4 and J is TRBJ2-3, with unresolved D. The ends were cut back, 1 base at V and 5 bases at J, with 5 bases in the middle. This CDR3 comprises 12 residues. CDR1 is SGHNT, CDR2 YYREEE, per germline (reference sequence). CDR3 coding DNA: TGTGCCAGCAGCTTGTTCCAAGATACGCAGTATTTT. This sequence encodes CASSLFQDTQYF.

The chain joins TRBV27 to TRBJ2-5, with unresolved D. The CDR3 totals 11 residues. V lost 6 bases to trimming and J lost 0 bases, with 2 bases between them. Germline V lookup: CDR1 MNHEY, CDR2 SMNVEV (reference sequence). In nucleotides, the CDR3 is TGTGCCAGCAGGTACCAAGAGACCCAGTACTTC. Amino acids: CASRYQETQYF.

This chain joins TRBV11-2 and TRBJ2-5; no reliable D call. The CDR3 totals 13 residues. Germline assignment: CDR1 SGHAT and CDR2 FQNNGV. V lost 6 bases and J 5 bases, leaving 13 bases between the germline ends. For the CDR3, the DNA is TGTGCCAGCAGGCCGGGTTTCGCGGAGACCCAGTACTTC. It is translated as CASRPGFAETQYF.

This rearrangement joins TRBV9 to TRBJ1-6; D is unresolved. This CDR3 region has 15 residues. The V gene lost 0 bases and the J gene lost 4 bases, with 8 bases spanning the gap. CDR1 is SGDLS, CDR2 YYNGEE, per germline. CDR3 protein: CASSVADLYNSPLHF. The CDR3 nucleotides are TGTGCCAGCAGCGTAGCTGACCTTTATAATTCACCCCTCCACTTT. Full variable domain (rest looked up from reference TRBV9 and TRBJ1-6): DSGVTQTPKHLITATGQRVTLRCSPRSGDLSVYWYQQSLDQGLQFLIQYYNGEERAKGNILERFSAQQFPDLHSELNLSSLELGDSALYFCASSVADLYNSPLHFGNGTRLTVT.

The chain recombines TRBV11-2 with TRBJ2-2; D uncertain. The length of the CDR3 is 15 residues. V lost 6 bases and J lost 6, with 17 bases in between. The germline V gene has CDR1 SGHAT and CDR2 FQNNGV. CDR3 protein: CASSSNPTPAGELFF. CDR3 DNA sequence: TGTGCCAGCAGTTCCAATCCTACTCCGGCCGGGGAGCTGTTTTTT.

This rearrangement joins TRBV15 to TRBJ1-3; TRBD1 aligns across 7 bases. The CDR3 runs to 15 residues. V gave up 4 bases and J gave up 7 bases; unmatched junction bases: 10. CDR1 LNHNV and CDR2 YYDKDF come from the germline V gene (reference sequence). The CDR3 bases are TGTGCCACCAGCACCTACCGGGACAGAGGTAACACCATATATTTT. It translates to CATSTYRDRGNTIYF.

Turning to this clone: Mismatch with germline at one junction end may stem from a read error. The V call is TRBV7-2, the J call TRBJ2-3; 8 bases are shared with TRBD2. This CDR3 is 17 amino acids long. From germline, CDR1 is SGHTA and CDR2 FQGNSA. For the CDR3, the DNA is TGTGCCAGCAGCGAAAGGGCAGCGGGGGTTCCCACACATACGCAGTATTTT. It translates to CASSERAAGVPTHTQYF.

The DNA of the CDR3 is TGTGCCACCAAGACTAGCGGGAATTACAATGAGCAGTTCTTC. Its translation: CATKTSGNYNEQFF. V is TRBV2 and J is TRBJ2-1, with 11 bases matching TRBD2. This CDR3 has 14 residues. The germline CDR1 and CDR2 sequences are SNHLY and FYNNEI. V lost 10 bases to trimming and J lost 4 bases; unmatched junction nucleotides: 6.

This chain connects TRBV9 to TRBJ2-1, with 11 bases aligning to TRBD2. V gave up 3 bases and J gave up 4 bases; unmatched junction bases: 3. The CDR3 spans 15 residues. Germline CDR1 and CDR2: SGDLS and YYNGEE. CDR3 protein: CASSATSGGYNEQFF. CDR3 nucleotides: TGTGCCAGCAGCGCAACTAGCGGGGGATACAATGAGCAGTTCTTC.

The chain links TRBV7-9 to TRBJ2-3; 11 bases line up with TRBD2. V trimming: 8 bases; J trimming: 2 bases; junction bases outside the gene matches: 6. Germline CDR1 and CDR2: SEHNR and FQNEAQ (reference sequence). There are 15 residues in the CDR3. The CDR3 region has the DNA TGTGCCAGCCGGGGGACTAGCGGCTCCACAGATACGCAGTATTTT. It yields the protein CASRGTSGSTDTQYF.

This chain uses TRBV5-1 with TRBJ1-4; 7 positions match TRBD1. This CDR3 is built from 15 residues. Trimming removed 4 bases from V and 8 bases from J; junction bases left unmatched: 11. Germline-derived CDR1 and CDR2 are SGHRS and YFSETQ. CDR3 sequence: CASSTAGEGGEKLFF. The CDR3 coding sequence is TGCGCCAGCAGCACAGCAGGGGAAGGGGGCGAAAAACTGTTTTTT.

This chain uses TRBV5-4 with TRBJ2-7, with 8 nucleotides matching TRBD2. The V gene end was trimmed by 4 bases and the J gene end by 3 bases; junction bases not matched to a gene: 9. The CDR3 extends over 15 amino acids. CDR1 SGHNT and CDR2 YYREEE come from the germline V gene (reference sequence). CDR3 sequence reads: CASSRGVAGYYEQYF. CDR3 DNA sequence: TGTGCCAGCAGCCGGGGGGTAGCGGGGTACTACGAGCAGTACTTC.

The chain employs TRBV6-6 and TRBJ2-7; 9 bases fit TRBD2. The CDR3 consists of 14 residues. Unmatched junction bases numbered 5, after V lost 2 bases and J lost 6 bases. Germline CDR1 is MNHNY and CDR2 is SVGAGI (reference sequence). CDR3 bases: TGTGCCAGCAGTTACGGGACTAGCACTAGCGAGCAGTACTTC. As protein: CASSYGTSTSEQYF.

The J gene is TRBJ2-3, the V gene TRBV6-6; TRBD1 matches 12 bases. Germline CDR1 and CDR2: MNHNY and SVGAGI (reference sequence). The CDR3 sequence is 16 residues long. The trim removed 6 bases at V and 2 bases at J, leaving 6 bases unmatched. CDR3 bases: TGTGCCAGCAGCCCCGGGGACAGGGGGCACACAGATACGCAGTATTTT. Protein sequence: CASSPGDRGHTDTQYF.

This clone was counted between two and nine times. The chain combines TRBV7-6 with TRBJ2-7; D remains ambiguous. V dropped 1 base and J dropped 2 bases, with 15 bases sitting between them. The CDR3 length is 16 residues. In germline, CDR1 is SGHVS, CDR2 FNYEAQ. This chain's CDR3 is CASSLEMGGRPYEQYF. CDR3 DNA sequence: TGTGCCAGCAGCTTAGAAATGGGTGGCAGGCCCTACGAGCAGTACTTC.